In its sample, the clone carrying this TCR beta chain was seen once. Its antigen is currently unknown. These data originate in a study of shared clonotypes between healthy human individuals. Assay: immunoSEQ multiplex PCR; the TCRdb copy retains only in-frame clones and omits some. The table has 650,000 to 800,000 clones, 72% seen once. The germline V gene has CDR1 MDHEN and CDR2 SYDVKM. The CDR3 runs to 16 residues. Trimming took 1 base from V and 1 from J; bases not matched to a gene: 4. The study's findings and limits: Donor clonotype sharing was expected to depend on sequencing depth.

Sequenced sample: memory CD4+ T cells sorted from blood. Subset here: CD45RA-negative fraction. This TCR came from a woman in her twenties or thirties in good health. The rearrangement uses TRBV28 and TRBJ2-1, with TRBD2 identical over 7 bases. CDR3 bases: TGTGCCAGCAGTTTATCTGCTAGCGGATCCTACAATGAGCAGTTCTTC. This encodes CASSLSASGSYNEQFF. The complete variable domain, with remaining parts taken from reference TRBV28 and TRBJ2-1, reads DVKVTQSSRYLVKRTGEKVFLECVQDMDHENMFWYRQDPGLGLRLIYFSYDVKMKEKGDIPEGYSVSREKKERFSLILESASTNQTSMYLCASSLSASGSYNEQFFGPGTRLTVL.